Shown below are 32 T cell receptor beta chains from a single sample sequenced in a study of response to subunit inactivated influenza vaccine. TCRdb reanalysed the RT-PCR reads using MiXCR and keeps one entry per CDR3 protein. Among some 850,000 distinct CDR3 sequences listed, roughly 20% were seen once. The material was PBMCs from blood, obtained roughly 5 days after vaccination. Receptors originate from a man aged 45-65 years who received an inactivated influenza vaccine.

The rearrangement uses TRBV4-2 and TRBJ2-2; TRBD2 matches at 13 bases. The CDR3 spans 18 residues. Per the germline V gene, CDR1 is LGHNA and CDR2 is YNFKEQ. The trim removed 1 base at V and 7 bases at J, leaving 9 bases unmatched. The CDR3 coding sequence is TGTGCCAGCAGCCAAGTATCCGGGACTAGCGGGAAAGTCGGGGAGCTGTTTTTT. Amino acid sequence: CASSQVSGTSGKVGELFF.

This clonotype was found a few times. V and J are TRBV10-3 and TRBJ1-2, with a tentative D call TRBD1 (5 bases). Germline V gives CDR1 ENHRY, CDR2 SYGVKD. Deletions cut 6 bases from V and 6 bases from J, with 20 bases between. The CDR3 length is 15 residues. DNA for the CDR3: TGTGCCATCAGCCCCTCTCAGGGCAGGGCCAATGGCTACACCTTC. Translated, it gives CAISPSQGRANGYTF.

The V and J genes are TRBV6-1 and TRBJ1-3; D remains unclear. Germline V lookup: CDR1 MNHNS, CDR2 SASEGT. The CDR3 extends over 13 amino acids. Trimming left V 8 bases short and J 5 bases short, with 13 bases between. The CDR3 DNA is TGTGCCAGCCCCGGGCCTTCTCGAAACACCATATATTTT. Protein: CASPGPSRNTIYF.

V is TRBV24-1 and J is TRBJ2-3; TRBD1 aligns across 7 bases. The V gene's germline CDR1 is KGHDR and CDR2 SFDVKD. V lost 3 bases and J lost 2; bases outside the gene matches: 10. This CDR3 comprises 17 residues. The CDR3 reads CATSDRPGQRLTDTQYF. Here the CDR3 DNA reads TGTGCCACCAGTGATAGACCGGGACAGAGACTCACAGATACGCAGTATTTT.

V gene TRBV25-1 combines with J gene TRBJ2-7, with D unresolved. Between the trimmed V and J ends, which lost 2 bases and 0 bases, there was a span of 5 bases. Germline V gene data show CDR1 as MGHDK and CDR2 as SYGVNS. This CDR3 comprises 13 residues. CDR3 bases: TGTGCCAGCAGTGAAACTTACTCCTACGAGCAGTACTTC. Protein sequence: CASSETYSYEQYF.

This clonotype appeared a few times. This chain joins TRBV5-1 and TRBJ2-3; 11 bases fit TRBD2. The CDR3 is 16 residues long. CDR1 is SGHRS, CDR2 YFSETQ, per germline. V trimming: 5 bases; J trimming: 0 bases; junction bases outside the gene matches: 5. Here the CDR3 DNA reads TGCGCCAGCAGGACCGGGACTAGCGGAAGCACAGATACGCAGTATTTT. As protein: CASRTGTSGSTDTQYF.

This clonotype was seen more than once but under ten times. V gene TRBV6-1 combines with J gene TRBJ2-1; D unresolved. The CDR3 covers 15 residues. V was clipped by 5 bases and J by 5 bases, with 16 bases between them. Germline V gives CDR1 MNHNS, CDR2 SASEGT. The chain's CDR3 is CASSLPPDFDNEQFF. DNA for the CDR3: TGTGCCAGCAGTCTTCCTCCTGACTTCGACAATGAGCAGTTCTTC.

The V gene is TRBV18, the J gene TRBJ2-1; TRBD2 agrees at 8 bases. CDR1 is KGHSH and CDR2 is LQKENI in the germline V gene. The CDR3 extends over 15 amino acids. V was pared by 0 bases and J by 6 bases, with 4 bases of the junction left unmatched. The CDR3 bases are TGTGCCAGCTCACCACCAGCGGGAGATACCAATGAGCAGTTCTTC. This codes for CASSPPAGDTNEQFF. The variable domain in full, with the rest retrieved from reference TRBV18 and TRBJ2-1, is NAGVMQNPRHLVRRRGQEARLRCSPMKGHSHVYWYRQLPEEGLKFMVYLQKENIIDESGMPKERFSAEFPKEGPSILRIQQVVRGDSAAYFCASSPPAGDTNEQFFGPGTRLTVL.

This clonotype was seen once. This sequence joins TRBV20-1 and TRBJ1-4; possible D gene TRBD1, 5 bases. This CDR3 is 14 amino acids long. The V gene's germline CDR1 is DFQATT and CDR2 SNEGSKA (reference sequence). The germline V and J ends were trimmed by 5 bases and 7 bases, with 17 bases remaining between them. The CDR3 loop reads CSAQRGVGGEKLFF. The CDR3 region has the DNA TGCAGTGCTCAGCGAGGGGTTGGAGGTGAAAAACTGTTTTTT.

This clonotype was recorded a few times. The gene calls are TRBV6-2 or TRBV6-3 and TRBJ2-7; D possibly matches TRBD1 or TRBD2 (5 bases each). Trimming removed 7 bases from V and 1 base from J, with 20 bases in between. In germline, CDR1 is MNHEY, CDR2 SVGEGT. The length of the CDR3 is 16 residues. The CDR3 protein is CASTPDWGIRSYEQYF. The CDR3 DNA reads TGTGCCAGCACCCCCGATTGGGGGATAAGGTCCTACGAGCAGTACTTC.

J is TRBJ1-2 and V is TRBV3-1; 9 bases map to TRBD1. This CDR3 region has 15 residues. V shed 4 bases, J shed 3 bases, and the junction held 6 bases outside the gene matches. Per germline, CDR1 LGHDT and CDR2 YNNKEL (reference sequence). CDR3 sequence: CASSPTRTGDYGYTF. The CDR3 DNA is TGTGCCAGCAGCCCAACCCGGACAGGGGACTATGGCTACACCTTC.

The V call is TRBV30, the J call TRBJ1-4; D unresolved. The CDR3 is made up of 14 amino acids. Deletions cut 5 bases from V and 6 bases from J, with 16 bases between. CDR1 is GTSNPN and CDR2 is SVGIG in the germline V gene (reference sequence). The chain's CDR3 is CAWAMDGSHEKLFF. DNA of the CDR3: TGTGCCTGGGCGATGGATGGGAGTCATGAAAAACTGTTTTTT.

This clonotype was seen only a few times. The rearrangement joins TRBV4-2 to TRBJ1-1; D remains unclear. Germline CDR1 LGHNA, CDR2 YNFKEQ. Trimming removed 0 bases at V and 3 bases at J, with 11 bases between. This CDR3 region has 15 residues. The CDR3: CASSQDLRRDTEAFF. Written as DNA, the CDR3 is TGTGCCAGCAGCCAAGACCTCAGACGGGACACTGAAGCTTTCTTT.

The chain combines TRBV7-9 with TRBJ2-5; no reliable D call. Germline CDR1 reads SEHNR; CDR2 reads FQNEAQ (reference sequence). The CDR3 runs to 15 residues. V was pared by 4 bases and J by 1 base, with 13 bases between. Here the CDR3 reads CASSSFTTAQETQYF. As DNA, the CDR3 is TGTGCCAGCAGCTCCTTTACTACGGCCCAAGAGACCCAGTACTTC. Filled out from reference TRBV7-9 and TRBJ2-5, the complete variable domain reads DTGVSQNPRHKITKRGQNVTFRCDPISEHNRLYWYRQTLGQGPEFLTYFQNEAQLEKSRLLSDRFSAERPKGSFSTLEIQRTEQGDSAMYLCASSSFTTAQETQYFGPGTRLLVL.

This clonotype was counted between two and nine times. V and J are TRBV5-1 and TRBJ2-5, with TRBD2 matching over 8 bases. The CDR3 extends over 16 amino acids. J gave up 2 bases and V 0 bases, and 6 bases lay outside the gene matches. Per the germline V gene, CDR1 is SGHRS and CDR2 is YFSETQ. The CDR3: CASSLVPSGRQETQYF. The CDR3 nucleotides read TGCGCCAGCAGCTTGGTCCCTAGCGGGCGGCAAGAGACCCAGTACTTC.

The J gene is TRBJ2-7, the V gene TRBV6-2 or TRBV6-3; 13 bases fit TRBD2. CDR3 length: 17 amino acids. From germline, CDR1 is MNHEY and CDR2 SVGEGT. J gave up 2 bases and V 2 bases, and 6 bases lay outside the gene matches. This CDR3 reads CASSYATSGRQPYEQYF. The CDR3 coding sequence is TGTGCCAGCAGTTACGCGACTAGCGGGAGGCAACCCTACGAGCAGTACTTC.

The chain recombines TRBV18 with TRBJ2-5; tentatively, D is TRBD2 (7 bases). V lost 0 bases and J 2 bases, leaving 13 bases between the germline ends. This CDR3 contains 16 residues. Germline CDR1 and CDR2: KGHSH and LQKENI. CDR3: CASSPPRGGGQETQYF. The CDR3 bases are TGTGCCAGCTCACCACCGAGGGGAGGGGGACAAGAGACCCAGTACTTC. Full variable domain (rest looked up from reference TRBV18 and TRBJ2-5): NAGVMQNPRHLVRRRGQEARLRCSPMKGHSHVYWYRQLPEEGLKFMVYLQKENIIDESGMPKERFSAEFPKEGPSILRIQQVVRGDSAAYFCASSPPRGGGQETQYFGPGTRLLVL.

As DNA, the CDR3 is TGTGCCAGCAGCCCTAGTCGGGGAGCGGAGACCCAGTACTTC. Its protein is CASSPSRGAETQYF. The rearrangement uses TRBV7-6 and TRBJ2-5; a possible D gene is TRBD2 (5 bases). The CDR3 has 14 residues. Trimming pared 5 bases from V and 5 bases from J, leaving 15 bases between. Germline V CDR1 and CDR2: SGHVS, FNYEAQ.

CDR3 sequence reads: CAISEPSREHEQYF. In DNA, the CDR3 is TGTGCCATCAGTGAGCCGAGTAGGGAACACGAGCAGTACTTC. V gene TRBV10-3 combines with J gene TRBJ2-7; D is ambiguous. CDR1 is ENHRY and CDR2 is SYGVKD in the germline V gene. The germline V and J ends were trimmed by 2 bases and 5 bases, with 13 bases remaining between them. The CDR3 contains 14 residues.

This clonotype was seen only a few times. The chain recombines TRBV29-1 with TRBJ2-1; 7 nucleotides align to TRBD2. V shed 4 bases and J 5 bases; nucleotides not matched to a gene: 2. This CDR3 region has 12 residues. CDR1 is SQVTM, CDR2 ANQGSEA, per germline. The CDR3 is CSVGGGDNEQFF. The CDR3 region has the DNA TGCAGCGTTGGGGGGGGGGACAATGAGCAGTTCTTC.

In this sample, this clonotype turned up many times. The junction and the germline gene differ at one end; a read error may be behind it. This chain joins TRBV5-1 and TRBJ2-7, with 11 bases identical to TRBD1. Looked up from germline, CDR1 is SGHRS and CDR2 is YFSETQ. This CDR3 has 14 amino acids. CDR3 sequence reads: CASSRDRGNYEQYF. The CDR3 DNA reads TGTGCCAGCTCCCGGGACAGGGGGAACTACGAGCAGTACTTC. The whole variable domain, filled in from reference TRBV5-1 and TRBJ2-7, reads KAGVTQTPRYLIKTRGQQVTLSCSPISGHRSVSWYQQTPGQGLQFLFEYFSETQRNKGNFPGRFSGRQFSNSRSEMNVSTLELGDSALYLCASSRDRGNYEQYFGPGTRLTVT.

CDR3 sequence (DNA): TGCGCCAGCAGGGCTGAGGTAAACACTGAAGCTTTCTTT. Translating it yields CASRAEVNTEAFF. The rearrangement links TRBV5-1 to TRBJ1-1; D unresolved. This CDR3 is 13 amino acids long. The V end lost 5 bases, the J end lost 2 bases, and 10 bases lay between the germline ends. Germline V gene data show CDR1 as SGHRS and CDR2 as YFSETQ. Full variable domain (missing parts from reference TRBV5-1 and TRBJ1-1): KAGVTQTPRYLIKTRGQQVTLSCSPISGHRSVSWYQQTPGQGLQFLFEYFSETQRNKGNFPGRFSGRQFSNSRSEMNVSTLELGDSALYLCASRAEVNTEAFFGQGTRLTVV.

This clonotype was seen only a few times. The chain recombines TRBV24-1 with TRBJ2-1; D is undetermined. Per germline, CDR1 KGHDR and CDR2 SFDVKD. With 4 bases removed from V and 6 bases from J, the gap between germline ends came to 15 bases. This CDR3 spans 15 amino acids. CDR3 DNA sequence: TGTGCCACCAGTGACAGTTCAGTTAGTTTCAATGAGCAGTTCTTC. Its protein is CATSDSSVSFNEQFF.

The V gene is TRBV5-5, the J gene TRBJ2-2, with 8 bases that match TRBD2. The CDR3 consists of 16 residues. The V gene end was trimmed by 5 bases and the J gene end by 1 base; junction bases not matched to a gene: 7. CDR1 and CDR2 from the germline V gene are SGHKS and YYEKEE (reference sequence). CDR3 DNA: TGTGCCAGCAGTTTGTTCGGGGGGGTGAACACCGGGGAGCTGTTTTTT. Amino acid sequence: CASSLFGGVNTGELFF.

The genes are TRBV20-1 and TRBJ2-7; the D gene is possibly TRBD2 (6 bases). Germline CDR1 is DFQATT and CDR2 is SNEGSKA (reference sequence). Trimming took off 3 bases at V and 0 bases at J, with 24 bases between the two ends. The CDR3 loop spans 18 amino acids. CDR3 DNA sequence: TGCAGTGCTAGGGACAAGACTACGGGAGACAGAATCTCCTACGAGCAGTACTTC. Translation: CSARDKTTGDRISYEQYF.

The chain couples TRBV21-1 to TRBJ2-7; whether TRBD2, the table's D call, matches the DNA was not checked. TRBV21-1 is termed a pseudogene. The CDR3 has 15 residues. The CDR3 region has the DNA TGTGCCAGCAGCAAAGATTGGACTCTAAGCTACGAGCAGTACTTC. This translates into CASSKDWTLSYEQYF.

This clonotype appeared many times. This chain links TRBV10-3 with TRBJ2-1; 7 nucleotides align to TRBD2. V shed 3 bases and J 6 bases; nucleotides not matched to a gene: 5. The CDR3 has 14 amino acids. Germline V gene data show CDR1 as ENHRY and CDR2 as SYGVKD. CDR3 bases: TGTGCCATCAGTGAAGATGGACTAGGCAATGAGCAGTTCTTC. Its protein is CAISEDGLGNEQFF.

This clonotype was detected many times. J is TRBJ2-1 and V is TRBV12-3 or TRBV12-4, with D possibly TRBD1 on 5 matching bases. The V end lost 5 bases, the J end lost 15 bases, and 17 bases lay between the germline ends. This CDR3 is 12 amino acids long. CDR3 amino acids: CASSKGSGYPFF. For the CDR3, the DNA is TGTGCCAGCAGTAAGGGATCAGGGTACCCGTTCTTC.

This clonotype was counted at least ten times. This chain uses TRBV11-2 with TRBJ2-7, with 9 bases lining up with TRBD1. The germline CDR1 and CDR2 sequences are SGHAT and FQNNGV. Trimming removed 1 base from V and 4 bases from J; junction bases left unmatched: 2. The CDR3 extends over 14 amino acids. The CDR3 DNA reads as TGTGCCAGCAGCTTAGGGGACAGGGAATACGAGCAGTACTTC. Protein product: CASSLGDREYEQYF.

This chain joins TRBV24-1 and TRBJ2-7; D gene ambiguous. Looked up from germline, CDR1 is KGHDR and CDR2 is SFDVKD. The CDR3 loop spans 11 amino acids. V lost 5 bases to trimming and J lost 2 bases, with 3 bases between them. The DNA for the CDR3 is TGTGCCACCAGTGGTGCCTACGAGCAGTACTTC. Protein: CATSGAYEQYF.

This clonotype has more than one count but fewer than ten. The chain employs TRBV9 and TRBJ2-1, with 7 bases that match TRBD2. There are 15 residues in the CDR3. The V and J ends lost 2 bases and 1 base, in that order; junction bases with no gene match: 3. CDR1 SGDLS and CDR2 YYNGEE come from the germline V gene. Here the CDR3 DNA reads TGTGCCAGCAGCGTTCGGGGGGATTCCTACAATGAGCAGTTCTTC. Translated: CASSVRGDSYNEQFF.

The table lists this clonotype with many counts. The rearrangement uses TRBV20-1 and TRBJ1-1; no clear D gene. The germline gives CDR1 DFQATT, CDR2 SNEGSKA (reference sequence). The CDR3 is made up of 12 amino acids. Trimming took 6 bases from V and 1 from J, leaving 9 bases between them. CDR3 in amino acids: CSARLRNTEAFF. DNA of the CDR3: TGCAGTGCCAGGCTCAGGAACACTGAAGCTTTCTTT.